Below, 21 T cell receptor beta chains from the same sample are listed, as sequenced in a study of OX40 agonist ivuxolimab in advanced cancers. Assay used: immunoSEQ multiplex PCR; TCRdb lists only in-frame clones, some missing. The sample carries 71,000 or so clones, roughly nine tenths recorded once. The material sequenced was CD4+ or CD8+ T cells sorted from blood, taken in a trial of the OX40 agonist ivuxolimab. All receptors come from an adult with an advanced solid tumor such as melanoma, head and neck, liver or kidney cancer.

Only one count was recorded for this clone. The CDR3 is CASSEAERGQAFF. Written as DNA, the CDR3 is TGTGCCAGCAGTGAAGCGGAACGGGGGCAAGCTTTCTTT. The chain couples TRBV2 to TRBJ1-1; a weak D match, TRBD1 (6 bases). Germline V gene sequence: CDR1 SNHLY, CDR2 FYNNEI. The V end lost 0 bases, the J end lost 9 bases, and 11 bases lay between the germline ends. CDR3 length: 13 amino acids.

A few counts support this clone. The chain employs TRBV9 and TRBJ2-3; 8 nucleotides align to TRBD2. Trimming took 0 bases from V and 6 from J; bases not matched to a gene: 3. From germline, CDR1 is SGDLS and CDR2 YYNGEE. CDR3 length equals 14 residues. Here the CDR3 reads CASSVDQRGDTQYF. Here the CDR3 DNA reads TGTGCCAGCAGCGTAGATCAGCGGGGGGATACGCAGTATTTT.

The rearrangement uses TRBV28 and TRBJ2-1; the D gene could be TRBD1 or TRBD2 (7 bases each). This CDR3 spans 14 amino acids. Per the germline V gene, CDR1 is MDHEN and CDR2 is SYDVKM. The V gene lost 6 bases and the J gene lost 3 bases, with 12 bases spanning the gap. CDR3 amino acids: CASSRGGLYNEQFF. The CDR3 DNA reads TGTGCCAGCAGCAGGGGGGGCCTCTACAATGAGCAGTTCTTC.

The rearrangement joins TRBV28 to TRBJ2-7, with D unclear. With 5 bases removed from V and 0 bases from J, the gap between germline ends came to 8 bases. CDR1 is MDHEN and CDR2 is SYDVKM in the germline V gene. The length of the CDR3 is 13 residues. CDR3 loop: CASSTRSSYEQYF. The CDR3 bases are TGTGCCAGCAGTACACGAAGCTCCTACGAGCAGTACTTC. Combining the CDR3 with reference TRBV28 and TRBJ2-7 gives the whole variable domain DVKVTQSSRYLVKRTGEKVFLECVQDMDHENMFWYRQDPGLGLRLIYFSYDVKMKEKGDIPEGYSVSREKKERFSLILESASTNQTSMYLCASSTRSSYEQYFGPGTRLTVT.

The V and J genes are TRBV5-1 and TRBJ2-3, with 13 positions matching TRBD2. The CDR3 totals 15 residues. V dropped 4 bases and J dropped 3; count of bases not matched to a gene: 2. Germline V gene sequence: CDR1 SGHRS, CDR2 YFSETQ. CDR3: CASSGLAGVTDTQYF. DNA for the CDR3: TGCGCCAGCAGCGGACTAGCGGGGGTTACAGATACGCAGTATTTT.

The chain has TRBV29-1 and TRBJ1-4, with D unclear. The length of the CDR3 is 13 residues. With 7 bases removed from V and 4 bases from J, the gap between germline ends came to 13 bases. The germline V gene encodes CDR1 SQVTM and CDR2 ANQGSEA. CDR3 coding DNA: TGCAGCGCCCGGGCCGCGAATAATGAAAAACTGTTTTTT. Its protein is CSARAANNEKLFF.

This chain uses TRBV2 with TRBJ2-2; no reliable D call. Germline assignment: CDR1 SNHLY and CDR2 FYNNEI. The ends were cut back, 4 bases at V and 6 bases at J, with 9 bases in the middle. CDR3 size: 13 residues. CDR3 sequence (DNA): TGTGCCAGCAGTGTTATTACTTCCGGGGAGCTGTTTTTT. Amino acid sequence: CASSVITSGELFF.

The chain is built from TRBV7-2 and TRBJ2-3; 7 bases agree with TRBD2. This CDR3 contains 15 residues. With V trimmed by 4 bases and J by 2 bases, 6 bases remained unmatched. The V gene's germline CDR1 is SGHTA and CDR2 FQGNSA. The CDR3, as DNA: TGTGCCAGCAGCTGGGCAGCGGGAAACACAGATACGCAGTATTTT. The encoded protein is CASSWAAGNTDTQYF.

This chain connects TRBV23-1 to TRBJ2-2; D ambiguous. TRBV23-1 is an open reading frame whose function is uncertain. Trimming shortened V by 3 bases and J by 2 bases, and 7 bases separated the two germline ends. This CDR3 is built from 14 residues. The CDR3 is CASSHGPNTGELFF. The CDR3 coding sequence is TGCGCCAGCAGTCATGGTCCAAACACCGGGGAGCTGTTTTTT.

V gene TRBV5-1 combines with J gene TRBJ2-3; 7 bases align to TRBD2. This CDR3 is built from 16 residues. The V gene's germline CDR1 is SGHRS and CDR2 YFSETQ. Unmatched junction bases numbered 7, after V lost 2 bases and J lost 1 base. CDR3 loop: CASSFQGGSGTDTQYF. As DNA, the CDR3 is TGCGCCAGCAGCTTCCAGGGCGGGAGCGGCACAGATACGCAGTATTTT.

The rearrangement uses TRBV5-4 and TRBJ1-6; no clear D gene. V was trimmed by 3 bases and J by 8 bases, leaving 15 bases between them. The germline V gene has CDR1 SGHNT and CDR2 YYREEE (reference sequence). This CDR3 region has 15 residues. The DNA for the CDR3 is TGTGCCAGCAGCTCCCCGGGCCGCGGGCATTCACCCCTCCACTTT. It is translated as CASSSPGRGHSPLHF. Full variable domain (missing parts from reference TRBV5-4 and TRBJ1-6): ETGVTQSPTHLIKTRGQQVTLRCSSQSGHNTVSWYQQALGQGPQFIFQYYREEENGRGNFPPRFSGLQFPNYSSELNVNALELDDSALYLCASSSPGRGHSPLHFGNGTRLTVT.

The rearrangement joins TRBV27 to TRBJ1-4, with a weak D call TRBD1 (6 bases). There are 11 residues in the CDR3. Trimming removed 6 bases from V and 8 bases from J, with 7 bases in between. CDR1 MNHEY and CDR2 SMNVEV come from the germline V gene (reference sequence). The CDR3 spells CASRGGEKLFF. DNA for the CDR3: TGTGCCAGCAGAGGGGGGGAAAAACTGTTTTTT.

J is TRBJ2-2 and V is TRBV18; 13 bases match TRBD2. Germline-derived CDR1 and CDR2 are KGHSH and LQKENI. Trimming removed 3 bases from V and 3 bases from J; junction bases left unmatched: 1. This CDR3 comprises 16 residues. The CDR3 region has the DNA TGTGCCAGCTCACCGGGACTAGCGGGATACACCGGGGAGCTGTTTTTT. It specifies CASSPGLAGYTGELFF.

This clone was seen a single time. The rearrangement uses TRBV18 and TRBJ1-4; no firm D call. There are 16 residues in the CDR3. Trimming pared 5 bases from V and 0 bases from J, leaving 13 bases between. Looked up from germline, CDR1 is KGHSH and CDR2 is LQKENI. The DNA for the CDR3 is TGTGCCAGCTCAAACTCGGATCCGGCAACTAATGAAAAACTGTTTTTT. This encodes CASSNSDPATNEKLFF.

This clone occurred a few times. The V gene is TRBV10-2, the J gene TRBJ2-1, with 10 bases aligning to TRBD2. The ends lost 2 bases at V and 3 bases at J; junction bases unmatched: 4. Per germline, CDR1 WSHSY and CDR2 SAAADI. This CDR3 spans 16 amino acids. CDR3 loop: CASSEGASGGYNEQFF. Written as DNA, the CDR3 is TGCGCCAGCAGTGAGGGAGCTAGCGGGGGCTACAATGAGCAGTTCTTC.

V usage is TRBV30 and J usage is TRBJ1-2; D call uncertain. Trimming left V 5 bases short and J 4 bases short, with 11 bases between. The V gene's germline CDR1 is GTSNPN and CDR2 SVGIG (reference sequence). The CDR3 consists of 12 residues. The CDR3 here is CAWVGRPYGYTF. In DNA, the CDR3 is TGTGCCTGGGTGGGAAGGCCCTATGGCTACACCTTC.

CDR3 sequence: CSVDTSGQSSWNEQFF. In nucleotides, the CDR3 is TGCAGCGTTGACACTAGCGGGCAGTCCTCGTGGAATGAGCAGTTCTTC. The chain recombines TRBV29-1 with TRBJ2-1, with 9 positions matching TRBD2. Germline-derived CDR1 and CDR2 are SQVTM and ANQGSEA. The trim removed 3 bases at V and 7 bases at J, leaving 13 bases unmatched. The CDR3 covers 16 residues.

This chain joins TRBV9 and TRBJ2-3; D unresolved. Germline assignment: CDR1 SGDLS and CDR2 YYNGEE. CDR3 size: 14 residues. Trimming pared 4 bases from V and 2 bases from J, leaving 11 bases between. DNA of the CDR3: TGTGCCAGCAGCCAACAGAGCCTCACAGATACGCAGTATTTT. The encoded protein is CASSQQSLTDTQYF. Together with reference TRBV9 and TRBJ2-3, the CDR3 gives the full variable domain: DSGVTQTPKHLITATGQRVTLRCSPRSGDLSVYWYQQSLDQGLQFLIQYYNGEERAKGNILERFSAQQFPDLHSELNLSSLELGDSALYFCASSQQSLTDTQYFGPGTRLTVL.

The rearrangement uses TRBV4-3 and TRBJ2-4; 9 nucleotides agree with TRBD2. The ends lost 3 bases at V and 0 bases at J; junction bases unmatched: 6. Germline V gene lookup returns CDR1 LGHNA and CDR2 YSLEER. The CDR3 extends over 17 amino acids. The CDR3 nucleotides read TGCGCCAGCAGCCATCGCGGGGGGGCCTTAGCCAAAAACATTCAGTACTTC. Amino acids: CASSHRGGALAKNIQYF.

This chain joins TRBV18 and TRBJ1-1; 8 bases agree with TRBD1. Unmatched junction bases numbered 3, after V lost 1 base and J lost 8 bases. The V gene's germline CDR1 is KGHSH and CDR2 LQKENI. The CDR3 is 13 residues long. The CDR3 is CASSPLGDREAFF. The CDR3 region has the DNA TGTGCCAGCTCACCACTGGGGGACAGGGAAGCTTTCTTT.

The chain's CDR3 is CASSPVRVQAGELFF. The CDR3 DNA follows: TGTGCCAGCAGCCCAGTACGGGTGCAGGCCGGGGAGCTGTTTTTT. The genes are TRBV7-6 and TRBJ2-2; no clear D. Looked up from germline, CDR1 is SGHVS and CDR2 is FNYEAQ. The CDR3 totals 15 residues. V shed 5 bases and J shed 6 bases, with 16 bases lying between them.